These 14 T cell receptor beta chains share one sample of origin, sequenced in a study of spatial heterogeneity in lung cancer. TCRdb independently ran MiXCR on the 5' RACE reads; one entry per CDR3 protein. The table shows 20,000 to 25,000 distinct CDR3 sequences, with 2.5% to 4% occurring only once. Noted time point: sample taken at primary tumor resection. Sequencing covered unsorted whole RNA taken from tumor, nontumor lung or frozen PBMC. The starting material was PBMCs, obtained at surgery. The receptors shown here come from a female donor with early-stage non-small cell lung cancer.

In this sample, this clonotype turned up a few times. DNA of the CDR3: TGTGCCAGCAGTACAGGGGGCTCACTGAACACTGAAGCTTTCTTT. It is translated as CASSTGGSLNTEAFF. The rearrangement links TRBV27 to TRBJ1-1, with 9 bases that match TRBD1. The CDR3 length is 15 residues. Germline CDR1 is MNHEY and CDR2 is SMNVEV (reference sequence). The J segment lost 0 bases and the V segment lost 5 bases, leaving 4 bases of the junction unmatched.

This clonotype was observed many times. This sequence joins TRBV6-2 or TRBV6-3 and TRBJ2-1, with 7 bases that match TRBD2. This CDR3 contains 20 residues. Germline values: CDR1 MNHEY, CDR2 SVGEGT. V trimming: 1 base; J trimming: 0 bases; junction bases outside the gene matches: 15. DNA of the CDR3: TGTGCCAGCAGTTACTGGGAGGGGCCCACAAACTTAAGCTCCTACAATGAGCAGTTCTTC. Protein: CASSYWEGPTNLSSYNEQFF.

This clonotype was counted at least ten times. The V call is TRBV24-1, the J call TRBJ2-1; tentatively, D is TRBD1 or TRBD2 (8 bases each). Germline CDR1 and CDR2: KGHDR and SFDVKD. The germline V and J ends were trimmed by 2 bases and 7 bases, with 20 bases remaining between them. The CDR3 extends over 17 amino acids. The CDR3 here is CATSDSRGREARNEQFF. The CDR3, as DNA: TGTGCCACCAGTGATTCCAGGGGGCGGGAGGCGAGAAATGAGCAGTTCTTC.

The J gene is TRBJ2-7, the V gene TRBV12-3 or TRBV12-4, with D hard to call. This CDR3 is built from 13 residues. V shed 6 bases and J shed 3 bases, with 12 bases lying between them. The CDR3 reads CASSSGRSYEQYF. The CDR3 nucleotides read TGTGCCAGCAGCTCCGGACGGAGCTACGAGCAGTACTTC.

This clonotype was seen many times. The chain couples TRBV3-1 to TRBJ1-1; tentative D call: TRBD1 (6 bases). The germline V gene encodes CDR1 LGHDT and CDR2 YNNKEL (reference sequence). The CDR3 covers 14 residues. V was cut by 2 bases and J by 4 bases, with 11 bases left in between. The CDR3 DNA follows: TGTGCCAGCAGCCAAACGGTACAGGGCACTGAAGCTTTCTTT. As protein: CASSQTVQGTEAFF.

In its sample, this clonotype was seen many times. The chain carries TRBV7-9 and TRBJ2-7; D is possibly TRBD1 (6 bases). The CDR3 sequence is 14 residues long. Deletions cut 5 bases from V and 0 bases from J, with 11 bases between. Looked up from germline, CDR1 is SEHNR and CDR2 is FQNEAQ (reference sequence). CDR3 in amino acids: CASSKQGSSYEQYF. Written as DNA, the CDR3 is TGTGCCAGCAGCAAACAGGGTAGCTCCTACGAGCAGTACTTC.

This clonotype was counted at least ten times. The chain has TRBV14 and TRBJ2-3, with 10 bases that match TRBD2. Germline V lookup: CDR1 SGHDN, CDR2 FVKESK. V lost 0 bases to trimming and J lost 4 bases; unmatched junction nucleotides: 4. The CDR3 consists of 16 residues. The CDR3 region is CASSQDEREGPDTQYF. The DNA for the CDR3 is TGTGCCAGCAGCCAAGATGAGCGGGAGGGCCCAGATACGCAGTATTTT.

This clonotype was picked up many times. The CDR3 region has the DNA TGTGCCAGCAGTTTCGACAATCCGGATAAAAGGGTAGATACGCAGTATTTT. This gives the protein CASSFDNPDKRVDTQYF. The genes are TRBV28 and TRBJ2-3; no firm D call. The CDR3 has 17 residues. Germline-derived CDR1 and CDR2 are MDHEN and SYDVKM. The V gene lost 3 bases and the J gene lost 5 bases, with 21 bases spanning the gap.

This clonotype was recorded many times. The chain uses TRBV10-3 and TRBJ2-5; D is unclear. V lost 10 bases, J lost 5 bases, and 11 bases lay in between. The CDR3 spans 11 residues. The germline gives CDR1 ENHRY, CDR2 SYGVKD. The DNA of the CDR3 is TGTGCCACCCTGAGTAGGGAGACCCAGTACTTC. Translated: CATLSRETQYF.

Many counts were recorded for this clonotype. This rearrangement joins TRBV28 to TRBJ1-5, with D perhaps TRBD1 (5 bases). CDR1 is MDHEN and CDR2 is SYDVKM in the germline V gene. Trimming cost V 4 bases and J 7 bases, with 14 bases left between them. The CDR3 is 14 residues long. The DNA of the CDR3 is TGTGCCAGCAGTTGGGGGGTCCGGAGGCAGCCCCAGCATTTT. As protein: CASSWGVRRQPQHF.

Many counts were recorded for this clonotype. The rearrangement links TRBV6-2 or TRBV6-3 to TRBJ1-1; D may be TRBD1 (5 bases). With 10 bases removed from V and 1 base from J, the gap between germline ends came to 13 bases. Germline CDR1 reads MNHEY; CDR2 reads SVGEGT. The CDR3 runs to 13 residues. The CDR3 loop is CANRQSQNTEAFF. As DNA, the CDR3 is TGTGCCAACCGACAGTCCCAGAACACTGAAGCTTTCTTT.

The chain couples TRBV27 to TRBJ2-5; D perhaps matches TRBD2 (6 bases). The CDR3 is 13 residues long. CDR1 is MNHEY, CDR2 SMNVEV, per germline (reference sequence). V was shortened by 3 bases and J by 5 bases, with 10 bases between the two germline ends. CDR3 sequence (DNA): TGTGCCAGCAGTTTCTCCCGGGGGGAGACCCAGTACTTC. This translates into CASSFSRGETQYF.

This clonotype was counted many times. The chain uses TRBV20-1 and TRBJ1-5; D remains ambiguous. V lost 0 bases and J lost 1, with 7 bases in between. The V gene's germline CDR1 is DFQATT and CDR2 SNEGSKA (reference sequence). CDR3 length: 14 amino acids. The CDR3: CSARDPWSNQPQHF. CDR3 DNA sequence: TGCAGTGCTAGAGACCCGTGGAGCAATCAGCCCCAGCATTTT.

This clonotype has ten or more counts. The J gene is TRBJ2-5, the V gene TRBV5-1, with D possibly matching TRBD2 (5 bases). Between the trimmed V and J ends, which lost 0 bases and 0 bases, there was a span of 12 bases. CDR3 size: 16 residues. The germline CDR1 and CDR2 sequences are SGHRS and YFSETQ. CDR3 sequence: CASSLEREQYQETQYF. The CDR3 DNA is TGCGCCAGCAGCTTGGAAAGGGAGCAGTACCAAGAGACCCAGTACTTC.